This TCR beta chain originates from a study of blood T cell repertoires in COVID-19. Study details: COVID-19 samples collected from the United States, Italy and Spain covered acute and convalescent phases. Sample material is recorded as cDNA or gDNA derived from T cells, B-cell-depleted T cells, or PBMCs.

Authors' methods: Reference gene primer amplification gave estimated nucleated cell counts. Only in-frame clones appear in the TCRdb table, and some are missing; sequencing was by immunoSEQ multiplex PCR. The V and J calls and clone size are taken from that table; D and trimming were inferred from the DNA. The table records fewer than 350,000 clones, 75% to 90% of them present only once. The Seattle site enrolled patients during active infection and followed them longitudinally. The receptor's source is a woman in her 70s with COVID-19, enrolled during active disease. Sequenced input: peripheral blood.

The CDR3 sequence: CASSLVGAQTYEQYF. The CDR3 nucleotides read TGTGCCAGCAGCTTGGTAGGGGCCCAGACCTACGAGCAGTACTTC. The rearrangement uses TRBV5-5 and TRBJ2-7, with D possibly being TRBD1 (5 bases). Germline V CDR1 and CDR2: SGHKS, YYEKEE (reference sequence). Trimming cost V 0 bases and J 2 bases, with 12 bases left between them. The CDR3 length is 15 residues.